The source of this TCR beta chain is a study of regulatory T cells in long-lasting Graves disease. Arm-PCR of CDR3 regions and iRepertoire HTBI primers were the basis on which TCR beta libraries were built. TCRdb re-analysed the multiplex PCR reads in MiXCR, keeping a single row per CDR3 protein. The table lists 350,000 to 550,000 distinct CDR3 sequences, about 15% of them singletons, with around a quarter in the top ten. Time point meaning: newly diagnosed GD, antithyroid drugs for less than 3 months. The TCR library was made from RNA extracted from PBMCs. These data are also associated with another study on T cells in Graves' hyperthyroidism and ophthalmopathy.

Sequenced material: peripheral blood mononuclear cells (PBMCs), taken at new diagnosis, from a patient treated with antithyroid drugs. The source is a woman aged 18-35 years with Graves disease.

The CDR3 reads CSVTSGADTQYF. DNA of the CDR3: TGCAGCGTTACCTCAGGGGCAGATACGCAGTATTTT. The genes are TRBV29-1 and TRBJ2-3, with D possibly TRBD1 on 6 matching bases. Per germline, CDR1 SQVTM and CDR2 ANQGSEA. This CDR3 is built from 12 residues. V was pared by 5 bases and J by 4 bases, with 10 bases between.